Listed here is a single T cell receptor beta chain. TCRdb's table, derived via immunoSEQ multiplex PCR, lists solely in-frame clones and lacks some. The sample carries almost 300,000 clones, just under 90% recorded once. This specimen comes from a study of blood T cell repertoires in COVID-19. Germline CDR1 MGHRA, CDR2 YSYEKL. Trimming took 0 bases from V and 4 from J; bases not matched to a gene: 4. CDR3 length equals 16 residues. The chain employs TRBV4-1 and TRBJ2-7, with 12 bases fitting TRBD2. Sequencing was performed on peripheral blood. This sequence was found in a woman aged 25-40 years with COVID-19, enrolled during active disease. The CDR3 nucleotides read TGCGCCAGCAGCCAAGATCCAACTAGCGGGGGGTACGAGCAGTACTTC. Translating gives CASSQDPTSGGYEQYF.